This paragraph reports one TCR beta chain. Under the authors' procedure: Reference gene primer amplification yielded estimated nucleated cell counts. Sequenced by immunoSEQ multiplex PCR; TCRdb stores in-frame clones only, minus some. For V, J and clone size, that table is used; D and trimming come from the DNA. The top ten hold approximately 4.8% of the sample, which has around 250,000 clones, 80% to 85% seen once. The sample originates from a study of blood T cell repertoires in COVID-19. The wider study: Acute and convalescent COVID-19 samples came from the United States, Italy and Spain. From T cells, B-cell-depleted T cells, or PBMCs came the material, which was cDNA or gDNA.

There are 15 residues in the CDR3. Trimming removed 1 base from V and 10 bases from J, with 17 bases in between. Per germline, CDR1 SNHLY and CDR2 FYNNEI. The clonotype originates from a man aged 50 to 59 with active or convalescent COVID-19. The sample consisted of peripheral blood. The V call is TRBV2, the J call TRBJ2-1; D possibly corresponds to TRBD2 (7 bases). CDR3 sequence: CASSEEAGAPGEQFF. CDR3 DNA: TGTGCCAGCAGTGAAGAGGCGGGGGCGCCAGGAGAGCAGTTCTTC.